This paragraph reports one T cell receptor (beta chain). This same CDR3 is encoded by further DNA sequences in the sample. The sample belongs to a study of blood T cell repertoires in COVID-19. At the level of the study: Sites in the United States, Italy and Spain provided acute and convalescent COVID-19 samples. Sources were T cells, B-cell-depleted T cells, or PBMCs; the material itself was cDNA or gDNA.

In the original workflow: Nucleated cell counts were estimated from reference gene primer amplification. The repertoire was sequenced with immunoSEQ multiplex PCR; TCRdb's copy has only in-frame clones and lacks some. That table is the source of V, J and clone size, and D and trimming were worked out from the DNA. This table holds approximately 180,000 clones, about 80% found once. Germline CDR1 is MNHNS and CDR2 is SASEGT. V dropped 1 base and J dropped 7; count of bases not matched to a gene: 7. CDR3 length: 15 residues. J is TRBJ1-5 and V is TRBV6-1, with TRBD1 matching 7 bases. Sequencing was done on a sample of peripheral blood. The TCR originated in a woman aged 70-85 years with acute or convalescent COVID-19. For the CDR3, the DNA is TGTGCCAGCAGTGAAGGAGGGGGCTTGGGACAGCCCCAGCATTTT. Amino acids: CASSEGGGLGQPQHF.